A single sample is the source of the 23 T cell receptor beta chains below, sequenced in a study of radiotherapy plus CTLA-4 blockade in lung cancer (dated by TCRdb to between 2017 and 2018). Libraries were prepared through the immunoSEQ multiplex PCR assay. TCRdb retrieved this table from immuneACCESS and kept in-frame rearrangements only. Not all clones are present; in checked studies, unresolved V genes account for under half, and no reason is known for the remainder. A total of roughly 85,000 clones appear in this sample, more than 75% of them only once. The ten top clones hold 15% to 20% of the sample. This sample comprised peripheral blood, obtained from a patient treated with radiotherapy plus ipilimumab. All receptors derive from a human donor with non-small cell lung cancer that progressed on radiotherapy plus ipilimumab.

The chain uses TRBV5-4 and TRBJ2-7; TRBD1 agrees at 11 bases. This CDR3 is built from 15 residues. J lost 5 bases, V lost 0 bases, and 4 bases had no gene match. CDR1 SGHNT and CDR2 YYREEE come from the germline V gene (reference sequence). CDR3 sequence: CASSLVGQGGNEQYF. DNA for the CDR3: TGTGCCAGCAGCTTGGTGGGACAGGGGGGCAACGAGCAGTACTTC.

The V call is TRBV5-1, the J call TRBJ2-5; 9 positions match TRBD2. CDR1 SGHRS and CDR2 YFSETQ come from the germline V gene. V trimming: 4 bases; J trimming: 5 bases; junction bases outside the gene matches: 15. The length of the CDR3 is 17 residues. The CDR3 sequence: CASSDGASGGQLETQYF. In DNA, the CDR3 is TGCGCCAGCAGCGACGGGGCAAGCGGGGGGCAGTTGGAGACCCAGTACTTC.

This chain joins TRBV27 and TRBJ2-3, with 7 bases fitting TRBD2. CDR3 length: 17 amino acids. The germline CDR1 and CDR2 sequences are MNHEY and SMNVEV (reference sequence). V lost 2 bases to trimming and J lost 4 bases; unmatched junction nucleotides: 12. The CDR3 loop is CASSLRTSGMGADTQYF. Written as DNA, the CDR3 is TGTGCCAGCAGTTTACGGACCAGCGGGATGGGGGCAGATACGCAGTATTTT.

CDR3 sequence reads: CASSGGAATEAFF. The CDR3 coding sequence is TGTGCCAGCAGTGGTGGGGCCGCCACTGAAGCTTTCTTT. The J gene is TRBJ1-1, the V gene TRBV25-1; TRBD1 is a possible D gene (5 bases). The length of the CDR3 is 13 residues. The V gene's germline CDR1 is MGHDK and CDR2 SYGVNS. The V end was cut by 4 bases, the J end by 4 bases, with 10 bases between. Based on the CDR3 plus reference TRBV25-1 and TRBJ1-1, the full variable domain is EADIYQTPRYLVIGTGKKITLECSQTMGHDKMYWYQQDPGMELHLIHYSYGVNSTEKGDLSSESTVSRIRTEHFPLTLESARPSHTSQYLCASSGGAATEAFFGQGTRLTVV.

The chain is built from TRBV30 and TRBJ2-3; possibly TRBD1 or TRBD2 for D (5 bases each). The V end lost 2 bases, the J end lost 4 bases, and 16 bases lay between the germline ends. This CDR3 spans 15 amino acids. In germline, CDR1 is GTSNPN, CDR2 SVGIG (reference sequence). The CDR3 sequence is CAWSRAQGRSDTQYF. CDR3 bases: TGTGCCTGGAGTAGAGCTCAGGGACGGTCAGATACGCAGTATTTT.

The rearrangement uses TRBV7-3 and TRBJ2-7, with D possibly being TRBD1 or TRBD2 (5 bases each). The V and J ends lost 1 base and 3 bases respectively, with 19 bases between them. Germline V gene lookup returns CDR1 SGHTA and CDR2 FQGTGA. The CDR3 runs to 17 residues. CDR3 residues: CASSLIGGSGLNYEQYF. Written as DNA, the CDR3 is TGTGCCAGCAGCTTAATTGGGGGAAGTGGCCTGAACTACGAGCAGTACTTC.

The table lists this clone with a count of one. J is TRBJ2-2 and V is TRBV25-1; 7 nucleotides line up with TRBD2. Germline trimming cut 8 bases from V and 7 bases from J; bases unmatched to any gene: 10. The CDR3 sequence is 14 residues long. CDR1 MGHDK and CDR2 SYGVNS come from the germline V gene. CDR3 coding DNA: TGTGCCAGCCGCCGGGGGGAGTCTAGCGGGGAGCTGTTTTTT. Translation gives CASRRGESSGELFF.

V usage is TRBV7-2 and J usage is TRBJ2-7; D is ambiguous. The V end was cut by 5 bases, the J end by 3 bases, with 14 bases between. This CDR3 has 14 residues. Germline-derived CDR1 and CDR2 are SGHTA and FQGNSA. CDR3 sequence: CASSPVGRNYEQYF. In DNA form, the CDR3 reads TGTGCCAGCAGCCCCGTTGGAAGAAACTACGAGCAGTACTTC. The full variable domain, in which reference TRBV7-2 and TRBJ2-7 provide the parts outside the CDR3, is GAGVSQSPSNKVTEKGKDVELRCDPISGHTALYWYRQSLGQGLEFLIYFQGNSAPDKSGLPSDRFSAERTGGSVSTLTIQRTQQEDSAVYLCASSPVGRNYEQYFGPGTRLTVT.

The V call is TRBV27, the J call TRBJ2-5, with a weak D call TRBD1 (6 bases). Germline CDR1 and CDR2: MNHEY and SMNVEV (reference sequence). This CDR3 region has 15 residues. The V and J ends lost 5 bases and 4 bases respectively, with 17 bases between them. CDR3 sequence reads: CASSARTVRGETQYF. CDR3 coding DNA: TGTGCCAGCAGTGCACGGACAGTAAGAGGAGAGACCCAGTACTTC.

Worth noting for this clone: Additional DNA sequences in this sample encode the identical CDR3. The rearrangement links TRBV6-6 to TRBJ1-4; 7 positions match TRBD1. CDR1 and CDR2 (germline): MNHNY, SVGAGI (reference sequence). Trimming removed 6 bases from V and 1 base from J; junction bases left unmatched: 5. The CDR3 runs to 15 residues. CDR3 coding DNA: TGTGCCAGCAGGCCCGGGACAGTAACTAATGAAAAACTGTTTTTT. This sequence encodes CASRPGTVTNEKLFF.

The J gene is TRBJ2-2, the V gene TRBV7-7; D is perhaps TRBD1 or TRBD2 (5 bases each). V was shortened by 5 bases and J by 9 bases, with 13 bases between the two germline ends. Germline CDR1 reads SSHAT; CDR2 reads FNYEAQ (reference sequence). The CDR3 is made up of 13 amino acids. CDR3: CASSDRDGRELFF. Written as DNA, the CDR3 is TGTGCCAGCAGCGACCGGGACGGCCGGGAGCTGTTTTTT.

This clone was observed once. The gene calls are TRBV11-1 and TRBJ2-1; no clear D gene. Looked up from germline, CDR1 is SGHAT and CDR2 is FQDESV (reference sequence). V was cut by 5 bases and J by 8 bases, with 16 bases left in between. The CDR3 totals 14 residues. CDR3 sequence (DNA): TGTGCCAGCAGCAAAAACGTAGACCCCCATGAGCAGTTCTTC. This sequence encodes CASSKNVDPHEQFF.

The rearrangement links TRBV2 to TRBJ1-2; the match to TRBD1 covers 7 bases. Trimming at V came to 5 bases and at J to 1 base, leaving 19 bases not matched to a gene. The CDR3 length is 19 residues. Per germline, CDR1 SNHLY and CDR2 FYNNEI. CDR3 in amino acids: CASSKRSWDSHTINYGYTF. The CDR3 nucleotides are TGTGCCAGCAGTAAAAGATCCTGGGACAGCCACACGATTAACTATGGCTACACCTTC.

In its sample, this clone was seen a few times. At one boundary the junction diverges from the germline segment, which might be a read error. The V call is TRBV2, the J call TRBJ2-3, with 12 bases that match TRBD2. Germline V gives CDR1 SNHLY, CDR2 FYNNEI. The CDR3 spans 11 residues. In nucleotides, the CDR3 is TGTGCCAGCAGTGGCCTAGCGGGGGGGAGTTTT. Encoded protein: CASSGLAGGSF.

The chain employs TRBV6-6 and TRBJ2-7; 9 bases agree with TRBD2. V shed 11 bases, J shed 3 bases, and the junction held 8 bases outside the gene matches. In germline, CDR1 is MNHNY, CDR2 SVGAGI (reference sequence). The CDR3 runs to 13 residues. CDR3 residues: CAGRLAAGYEQYF. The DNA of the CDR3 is TGTGCCGGTCGACTAGCGGCGGGCTACGAGCAGTACTTC.

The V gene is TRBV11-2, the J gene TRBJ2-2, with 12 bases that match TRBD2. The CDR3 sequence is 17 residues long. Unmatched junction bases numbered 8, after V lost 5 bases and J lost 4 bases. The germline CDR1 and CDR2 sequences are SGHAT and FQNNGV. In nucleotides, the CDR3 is TGTGCCAGCAGCCGCTCCCTAGCGGGGGGGCGCACCGGGGAGCTGTTTTTT. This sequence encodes CASSRSLAGGRTGELFF.

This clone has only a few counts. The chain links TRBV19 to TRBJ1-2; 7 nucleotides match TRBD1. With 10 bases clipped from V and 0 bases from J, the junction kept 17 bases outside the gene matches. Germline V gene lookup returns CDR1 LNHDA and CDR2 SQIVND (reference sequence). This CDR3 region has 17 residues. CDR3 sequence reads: CATRTGTALIANYGYTF. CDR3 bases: TGTGCCACCAGGACCGGGACAGCATTAATAGCTAACTATGGCTACACCTTC.

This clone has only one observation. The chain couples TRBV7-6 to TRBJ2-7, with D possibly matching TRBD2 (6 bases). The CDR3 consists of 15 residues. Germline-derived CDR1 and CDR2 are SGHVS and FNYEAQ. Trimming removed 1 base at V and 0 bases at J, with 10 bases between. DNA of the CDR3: TGTGCCAGCAGCTTAGGGGACTCTCTCTCCTACGAGCAGTACTTC. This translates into CASSLGDSLSYEQYF.

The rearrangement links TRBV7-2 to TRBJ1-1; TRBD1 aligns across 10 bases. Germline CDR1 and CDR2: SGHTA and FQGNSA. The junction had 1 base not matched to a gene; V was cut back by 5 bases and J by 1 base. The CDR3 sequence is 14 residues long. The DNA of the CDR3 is TGTGCCAGCAGCAGACAGGGGGCGAACACTGAAGCTTTCTTT. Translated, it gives CASSRQGANTEAFF.

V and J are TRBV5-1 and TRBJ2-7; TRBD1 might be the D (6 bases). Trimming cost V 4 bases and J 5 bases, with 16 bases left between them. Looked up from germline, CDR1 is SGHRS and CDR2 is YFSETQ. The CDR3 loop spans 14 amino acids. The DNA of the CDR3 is TGCGCCAGCAGCGGGCCCGGCAGGGGCAACGAGCAGTACTTC. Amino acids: CASSGPGRGNEQYF.

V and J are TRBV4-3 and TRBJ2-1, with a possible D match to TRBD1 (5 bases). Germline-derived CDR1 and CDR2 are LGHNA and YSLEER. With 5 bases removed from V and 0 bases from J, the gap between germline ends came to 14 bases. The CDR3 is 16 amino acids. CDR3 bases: TGCGCCAGCAGCTTTCAGACAGCCCCCTCCTACAATGAGCAGTTCTTC. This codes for CASSFQTAPSYNEQFF.

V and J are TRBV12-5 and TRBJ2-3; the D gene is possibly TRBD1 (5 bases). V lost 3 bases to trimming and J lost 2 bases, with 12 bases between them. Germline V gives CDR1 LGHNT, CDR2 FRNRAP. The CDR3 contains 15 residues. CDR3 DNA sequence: TGTGCTAGTGGTTTCAGGCAGGGCCTCACAGATACGCAGTATTTT. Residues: CASGFRQGLTDTQYF.

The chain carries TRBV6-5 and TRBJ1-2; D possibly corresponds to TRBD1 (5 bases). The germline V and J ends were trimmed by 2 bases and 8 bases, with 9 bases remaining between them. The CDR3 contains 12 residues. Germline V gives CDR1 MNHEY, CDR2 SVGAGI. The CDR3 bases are TGTGCCAGCAGTTACCAGGGTAGAGGCTACACCTTC. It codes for CASSYQGRGYTF.